This passage covers 25 T cell receptor beta chains from one sample sequenced in a study of cytomegalovirus exposure and HLA in healthy donors. The PCR was carried out with 60 Vbeta primers and 13 Jbeta primers. Only in-frame clones appear in the TCRdb table, and some are missing; sequencing was by immunoSEQ multiplex PCR. The data show about 59,000 clones, 65% to 80% seen once. Sequenced material: PBMCs. These receptors were taken from a man aged 25 to 45 in good health and CMV-seropositive.

The rearrangement uses TRBV12-5 and TRBJ1-2, with 10 bases that match TRBD1. The germline V gene has CDR1 LGHNT and CDR2 FRNRAP. The CDR3 is 15 residues long. The J segment lost 5 bases and the V segment lost 1 base, leaving 4 bases of the junction unmatched. CDR3 sequence: CASGLETGGFYGYTF. The CDR3 DNA reads as TGTGCTAGTGGTTTGGAGACAGGGGGCTTTTATGGCTACACCTTC.

The chain links TRBV7-2 to TRBJ1-1; TRBD1 aligns across 7 bases. V dropped 4 bases and J dropped 1; count of bases not matched to a gene: 3. Per germline, CDR1 SGHTA and CDR2 FQGNSA. This CDR3 has 14 residues. CDR3 DNA sequence: TGTGCCAGCAGCTGGGGACAGTCGAACACTGAAGCTTTCTTT. Translated, it gives CASSWGQSNTEAFF.

The J gene is TRBJ1-6, the V gene TRBV30, with no clear D. The CDR3 consists of 15 residues. Trimming stripped 4 bases from V and 0 bases from J, with 10 bases between. CDR1 and CDR2 (germline): GTSNPN, SVGIG (reference sequence). CDR3 amino acids: CAWNGGSSYNSPLHF. CDR3 DNA: TGTGCCTGGAATGGCGGGAGCTCCTATAATTCACCCCTCCACTTT.

The CDR3 reads CASRGGTGSGTQYF. As DNA, the CDR3 is TGTGCCAGCAGGGGAGGGACAGGTAGTGGTACGCAGTATTTT. The rearrangement joins TRBV6-5 to TRBJ2-3, with D tentatively TRBD1 (8 bases). The CDR3 has 14 amino acids. The V and J ends lost 6 bases and 8 bases respectively, with 18 bases between them. The germline CDR1 and CDR2 sequences are MNHEY and SVGAGI.

The V and J genes are TRBV7-9 and TRBJ1-2; the D is unclear. The germline V gene has CDR1 SEHNR and CDR2 FQNEAQ (reference sequence). V gave up 0 bases and J gave up 3 bases, with 11 bases separating them. CDR3 length: 15 residues. The DNA for the CDR3 is TGTGCCAGCAGCTTAGCCCCGGGAAGCGACTATGGCTACACCTTC. It specifies CASSLAPGSDYGYTF.

This clone was seen a handful of times. The J gene is TRBJ2-6, the V gene TRBV5-4; D gene uncertain. The CDR3 spans 16 residues. Germline V lookup: CDR1 SGHNT, CDR2 YYREEE (reference sequence). The germline V and J ends were trimmed by 2 bases and 0 bases, with 9 bases remaining between them. As DNA, the CDR3 is TGTGCCAGCAGCTTCCCCTCGGGCTCTGGGGCCAACGTCCTGACTTTC. Protein: CASSFPSGSGANVLTF.

J is TRBJ1-6 and V is TRBV5-4; tentatively, D is TRBD1 (5 bases). CDR1 and CDR2 from the germline V gene are SGHNT and YYREEE (reference sequence). The CDR3 contains 18 residues. The V end lost 0 bases, the J end lost 6 bases, and 19 bases lay between the germline ends. As DNA, the CDR3 is TGTGCCAGCAGCTTGGGGCTCCAGGTGGGGGGAGGTAATTCACCCCTCCACTTT. Protein: CASSLGLQVGGGNSPLHF.

CDR3: CSVESAALNGYTF. Here the CDR3 DNA reads TGCAGCGTTGAATCGGCGGCTTTAAATGGCTACACCTTC. This sequence joins TRBV29-1 and TRBJ1-2; D is unclear. Germline CDR1 SQVTM, CDR2 ANQGSEA. Trimming stripped 2 bases from V and 6 bases from J, with 13 bases between. This CDR3 is built from 13 residues.

The chain couples TRBV28 to TRBJ1-5, with D possibly being TRBD1 (5 bases). With 7 bases removed from V and 4 bases from J, the gap between germline ends came to 20 bases. The CDR3 length is 16 residues. Germline-derived CDR1 and CDR2 are MDHEN and SYDVKM. The CDR3 nucleotides are TGTGCCAGCACCCTCCTTCCCATCGGGGGAAATCAGCCCCAGCATTTT. Translation gives CASTLLPIGGNQPQHF.

The chain couples TRBV19 to TRBJ2-3, with D unclear. In germline, CDR1 is LNHDA, CDR2 SQIVND (reference sequence). CDR3 length: 16 residues. The germline V and J ends were trimmed by 5 bases and 2 bases, with 17 bases remaining between them. The CDR3 protein is CASSAPVVSFTDTQYF. CDR3 bases: TGTGCCAGTAGTGCCCCGGTTGTCTCCTTCACAGATACGCAGTATTTT.

The J gene is TRBJ1-1, the V gene TRBV7-9, with D uncertain. CDR1 SEHNR and CDR2 FQNEAQ come from the germline V gene (reference sequence). The ends were cut back, 5 bases at V and 1 base at J, with 11 bases in the middle. CDR3 length: 14 residues. CDR3 bases: TGTGCCAGCAGCCCCCCCCTACGGAACACTGAAGCTTTCTTT. Translated: CASSPPLRNTEAFF.

V gene TRBV7-2 combines with J gene TRBJ2-5; TRBD2 matches 11 bases. Germline-derived CDR1 and CDR2 are SGHTA and FQGNSA. The CDR3 runs 16 residues. V shed 5 bases, J shed 5 bases, and the junction held 10 bases outside the gene matches. The CDR3 region is CASSLTVSGGAETQYF. The CDR3 region has the DNA TGTGCCAGCAGCCTGACTGTTAGCGGGGGGGCGGAGACCCAGTACTTC.

This chain joins TRBV6-5 and TRBJ1-5; 8 positions match TRBD1. The CDR3 is 16 residues long. Germline assignment: CDR1 MNHEY and CDR2 SVGAGI. V shed 0 bases and J 4 bases; nucleotides not matched to a gene: 5. CDR3 DNA sequence: TGTGCCAGCAGTTACTCGAGTCAGGGGGCGAATCAGCCCCAGCATTTT. It translates to CASSYSSQGANQPQHF.

The chain is built from TRBV9 and TRBJ2-5, with TRBD1 matching 7 bases. The J call is in doubt because the DNA end fits TRBJ2-7 better. Germline CDR1 reads SGDLS; CDR2 reads YYNGEE. The CDR3 sequence is 14 residues long. The CDR3 loop is CASSVGTAPYEQYF. DNA for the CDR3: TGTGCCAGCAGCGTTGGGACAGCCCCCTACGAGCAGTACTTC.

The rearrangement links TRBV6-5 to TRBJ2-5, with D possibly TRBD2 on 7 matching bases. With 4 bases removed from V and 3 bases from J, the gap between germline ends came to 15 bases. There are 15 residues in the CDR3. Germline V gives CDR1 MNHEY, CDR2 SVGAGI. CDR3: CASSSGGAGEETQYF. DNA of the CDR3: TGTGCCAGCAGTTCTGGGGGGGCCGGAGAAGAGACCCAGTACTTC.

The chain couples TRBV7-7 to TRBJ2-3, with TRBD1 as a possible D gene (5 bases). Germline CDR1 reads SSHAT; CDR2 reads FNYEAQ (reference sequence). V shed 1 base and J shed 3 bases, with 14 bases lying between them. The CDR3 extends over 16 amino acids. The CDR3 DNA reads TGTGCCAGCAGCTTAGGTAGGGGCGATAGGACAGATACGCAGTATTTT. This codes for CASSLGRGDRTDTQYF.

The chain has TRBV28 and TRBJ2-3, with 10 bases that match TRBD2. CDR1 is MDHEN, CDR2 SYDVKM, per germline. This CDR3 contains 18 residues. Unmatched junction bases numbered 14, after V lost 6 bases and J lost 2 bases. The CDR3 protein is CASRKREVTSGVTDTQYF. Written as DNA, the CDR3 is TGTGCCAGCAGAAAAAGAGAGGTAACTAGCGGGGTCACAGATACGCAGTATTTT. The entire variable domain, with the rest obtained from reference TRBV28 and TRBJ2-3, is as follows: DVKVTQSSRYLVKRTGEKVFLECVQDMDHENMFWYRQDPGLGLRLIYFSYDVKMKEKGDIPEGYSVSREKKERFSLILESASTNQTSMYLCASRKREVTSGVTDTQYFGPGTRLTVL.

DNA for the CDR3: TGTGCCAGCAGCGAACAGGGTAGCTCCTACAATGAGCAGTTCTTC. Its translation: CASSEQGSSYNEQFF. The chain combines TRBV9 with TRBJ2-1, with D tentatively TRBD1 (6 bases). The V gene lost 3 bases and the J gene lost 0 bases, with 10 bases spanning the gap. From germline, CDR1 is SGDLS and CDR2 YYNGEE. The CDR3 contains 15 residues.

V gene TRBV7-2 combines with J gene TRBJ1-3; D call uncertain. This CDR3 is built from 13 residues. CDR1 is SGHTA and CDR2 is FQGNSA in the germline V gene. Trimming stripped 6 bases from V and 9 bases from J, with 15 bases between. The CDR3 here is CASSTIGPGTIYF. The CDR3 DNA is TGTGCCAGCAGTACAATCGGTCCAGGCACCATATATTTT.

The chain combines TRBV28 with TRBJ2-5; D gene uncertain. CDR3 length: 11 residues. Germline-derived CDR1 and CDR2 are MDHEN and SYDVKM. Trimming stripped 10 bases from V and 5 bases from J, with 11 bases between. The DNA for the CDR3 is TGTGCCACAAACCTCAGGGAGACCCAGTACTTC. Translating gives CATNLRETQYF.

This clone was observed a handful of times. In the same sample, other DNA sequences code for this CDR3. The chain links TRBV19 to TRBJ1-6; the match to TRBD1 covers 8 bases. The CDR3 runs 14 residues. Germline V lookup: CDR1 LNHDA, CDR2 SQIVND (reference sequence). Trimming removed 3 bases from V and 6 bases from J; junction bases left unmatched: 1. The chain's CDR3 is CASSITGGNSPLHF. In DNA form, the CDR3 reads TGTGCCAGTAGTATTACAGGGGGTAATTCACCCCTCCACTTT.

This clone was counted between two and nine times. The chain has TRBV6-1 and TRBJ1-2; 11 nucleotides match TRBD1. The CDR3 spans 14 residues. V shed 6 bases, J shed 6 bases, and the junction held 6 bases outside the gene matches. Germline V gives CDR1 MNHNS, CDR2 SASEGT. The CDR3 loop is CASSLDRGQNGYTF. DNA for the CDR3: TGTGCCAGCAGCTTGGACAGGGGGCAGAATGGCTACACCTTC.

The V call is TRBV5-1, the J call TRBJ2-3, with 10 nucleotides matching TRBD1. The CDR3 is made up of 14 amino acids. After removal of 5 bases from V and 3 bases from J, the junction contained 3 bases not matched to a gene. The germline V gene has CDR1 SGHRS and CDR2 YFSETQ. The CDR3 DNA is TGCGCCAGCAGAGGGGGACAGGGGACAGATACGCAGTATTTT. Amino acids: CASRGGQGTDTQYF. The full variable domain, completed using reference TRBV5-1 and TRBJ2-3, is KAGVTQTPRYLIKTRGQQVTLSCSPISGHRSVSWYQQTPGQGLQFLFEYFSETQRNKGNFPGRFSGRQFSNSRSEMNVSTLELGDSALYLCASRGGQGTDTQYFGPGTRLTVL.

This sequence joins TRBV5-1 and TRBJ1-1, with D perhaps TRBD1 (6 bases). From germline, CDR1 is SGHRS and CDR2 YFSETQ. Trimming pared 3 bases from V and 0 bases from J, leaving 12 bases between. The CDR3 is 15 amino acids. The CDR3 DNA reads TGCGCCAGCAGCTACAACAGGGTCCTGAACACTGAAGCTTTCTTT. Translated, it gives CASSYNRVLNTEAFF.

The table lists this clone with a few counts. The gene calls are TRBV5-1 and TRBJ1-3, with D possibly being TRBD1 (6 bases). V was clipped by 4 bases and J by 8 bases, with 16 bases between them. The CDR3 runs to 14 residues. The V gene's germline CDR1 is SGHRS and CDR2 YFSETQ. The CDR3 DNA sequence: TGCGCCAGCAGCCAGGGAGGGGGGAAGGACACCATATATTTT. Its protein product is CASSQGGGKDTIYF.